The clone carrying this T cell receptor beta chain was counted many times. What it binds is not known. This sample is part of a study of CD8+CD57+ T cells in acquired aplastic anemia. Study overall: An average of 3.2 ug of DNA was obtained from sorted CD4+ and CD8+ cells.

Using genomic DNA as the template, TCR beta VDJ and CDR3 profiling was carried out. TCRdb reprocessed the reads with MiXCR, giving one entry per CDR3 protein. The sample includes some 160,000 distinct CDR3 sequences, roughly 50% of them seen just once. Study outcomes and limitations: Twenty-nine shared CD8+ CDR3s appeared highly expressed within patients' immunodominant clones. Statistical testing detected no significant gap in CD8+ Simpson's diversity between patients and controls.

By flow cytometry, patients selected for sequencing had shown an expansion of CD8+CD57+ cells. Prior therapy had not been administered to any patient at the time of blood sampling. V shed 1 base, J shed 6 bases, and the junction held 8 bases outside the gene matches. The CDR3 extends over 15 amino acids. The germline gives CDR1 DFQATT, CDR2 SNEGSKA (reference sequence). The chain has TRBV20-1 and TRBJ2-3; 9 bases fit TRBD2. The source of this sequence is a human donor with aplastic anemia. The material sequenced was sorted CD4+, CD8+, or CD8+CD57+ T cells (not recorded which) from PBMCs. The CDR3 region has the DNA TGCAGTGCTAGAGGGTCCCTAGCGGGAATGGATACGCAGTATTTT. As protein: CSARGSLAGMDTQYF.